The next 13 T cell receptor beta chains were all read from a single sample in a study of early T cells in non-severe SARS-CoV-2 infection. One entry per CDR3 protein, called by TCRdb with MiXCR from the 5' RACE reads. The table shows about 49,000 distinct CDR3 sequences, with roughly 6.5% occurring only once. Sequenced here: whole blood, sampled at baseline. Source of these receptors: an adult who was a healthcare worker with PCR-confirmed SARS-CoV-2 infection or an uninfected control (not recorded which).

This clonotype came up many times. The chain joins TRBV11-3 to TRBJ2-5; D might be TRBD2 (5 bases). Germline loops: CDR1 SGHNT, CDR2 YENEEA. There are 15 residues in the CDR3. V lost 5 bases and J lost 0, with 13 bases in between. CDR3 in DNA: TGTGCCAGCAGCACGCCCGAGGGAAACCAAGAGACCCAGTACTTC. It is translated as CASSTPEGNQETQYF.

This clonotype was counted many times. The rearrangement joins TRBV7-3 to TRBJ2-7; a possible D gene is TRBD2 (6 bases). CDR3 length: 16 amino acids. Germline lookup yields CDR1 SGHTA and CDR2 FQGTGA. The ends were cut back, 5 bases at V and 5 bases at J, with 22 bases in the middle. Here the CDR3 DNA reads TGTGCCAGCAGCAGAACCGGGACTCCCAAAGCTCACGAGCAGTACTTC. This gives the protein CASSRTGTPKAHEQYF.

This chain uses TRBV5-6 with TRBJ2-2, with D perhaps matching TRBD1 (5 bases). V was clipped by 4 bases and J by 4 bases, with 11 bases between them. Germline V gives CDR1 SGHDT, CDR2 YYEEEE. This CDR3 comprises 14 residues. CDR3 DNA sequence: TGTGCCAGCAGCGTGCAGGGTTTCACCGGGGAGCTGTTTTTT. Its translation: CASSVQGFTGELFF.

There are many counts of this clonotype. The gene calls are TRBV30 and TRBJ2-1, with 9 bases lining up with TRBD1. The CDR3 sequence is 13 residues long. The germline V gene has CDR1 GTSNPN and CDR2 SVGIG (reference sequence). Losses at the gene ends were 0 bases for V and 9 bases for J; bases not matched to a gene: 3. Here the CDR3 reads CAWSVGQGIEQFF. For the CDR3, the DNA is TGTGCCTGGAGTGTGGGACAGGGAATTGAGCAGTTCTTC.

This clonotype was detected ten times or more. The chain is built from TRBV10-3 and TRBJ1-2; 9 positions match TRBD1. V trimming: 3 bases; J trimming: 3 bases; junction bases outside the gene matches: 8. From germline, CDR1 is ENHRY and CDR2 SYGVKD. The CDR3 consists of 16 residues. The CDR3: CAISDGTGWGDYGYTF. The CDR3 region has the DNA TGTGCCATCAGTGACGGGACAGGGTGGGGAGACTATGGCTACACCTTC.

This clonotype was picked up many times. The rearrangement links TRBV7-2 to TRBJ2-7; 15 bases are shared with TRBD2. CDR3 length: 15 amino acids. CDR1 and CDR2 from the germline V gene are SGHTA and FQGNSA. V lost 5 bases and J lost 6; bases outside the gene matches: 5. The CDR3, as DNA: TGTGCCAGCAGCGGCGGACTAGCGGGGGGGCTCGAGCAGTACTTC. Its protein product is CASSGGLAGGLEQYF.

This clonotype was counted ten times or more. This chain uses TRBV4-3 with TRBJ1-5; D not certain. V gave up 1 base and J gave up 10 bases, with 14 bases separating them. This CDR3 has 14 amino acids. Germline lookup yields CDR1 LGHNA and CDR2 YSLEER. Here the CDR3 reads CASSQAPSLGPQHF. The CDR3 coding sequence is TGCGCCAGCAGCCAAGCTCCTTCGCTCGGCCCCCAGCATTTT.

This clonotype was seen at least ten times. The chain joins TRBV10-3 to TRBJ1-6; D is uncertain. Looked up from germline, CDR1 is ENHRY and CDR2 is SYGVKD. V lost 8 bases, J lost 0 bases, and 5 bases lay in between. CDR3 length: 13 residues. The CDR3 coding sequence is TGTGCCATCGGGAACTCCTATAATTCACCCCTCCACTTT. It yields the protein CAIGNSYNSPLHF.

The chain employs TRBV7-2 and TRBJ1-5; D is uncertain. CDR1 is SGHTA and CDR2 is FQGNSA in the germline V gene. V was pared by 5 bases and J by 1 base, with 12 bases between. This CDR3 comprises 15 residues. In DNA, the CDR3 is TGTGCCAGCAGCCTAAATGGGGTGAGCAATCAGCCCCAGCATTTT. Its translation: CASSLNGVSNQPQHF.

This clonotype was observed at least ten times. V usage is TRBV19 and J usage is TRBJ2-5; 8 positions agree with TRBD2. V trimming: 2 bases; J trimming: 4 bases; junction bases outside the gene matches: 6. Germline CDR1 is LNHDA and CDR2 is SQIVND (reference sequence). There are 15 residues in the CDR3. The CDR3, as DNA: TGTGCCAGTAGTATATCGGGGGGGCCGAGAGAGACCCAGTACTTC. It is translated as CASSISGGPRETQYF.

This chain joins TRBV5-1 and TRBJ2-1, with D maybe TRBD2 (6 bases). Germline V lookup: CDR1 SGHRS, CDR2 YFSETQ. V lost 0 bases and J 3 bases, leaving 10 bases between the germline ends. There are 15 residues in the CDR3. The CDR3: CASSLVRGSYNEQFF. The CDR3 nucleotides read TGCGCCAGCAGCTTGGTGCGGGGAAGCTACAATGAGCAGTTCTTC. The entire variable domain, with the rest obtained from reference TRBV5-1 and TRBJ2-1, is as follows: KAGVTQTPRYLIKTRGQQVTLSCSPISGHRSVSWYQQTPGQGLQFLFEYFSETQRNKGNFPGRFSGRQFSNSRSEMNVSTLELGDSALYLCASSLVRGSYNEQFFGPGTRLTVL.

This clonotype was seen many times. The V call is TRBV4-2, the J call TRBJ2-2; D uncertain. Germline assignment: CDR1 LGHNA and CDR2 YNFKEQ. The CDR3 runs to 12 residues. With 5 bases removed from V and 6 bases from J, the gap between germline ends came to 7 bases. The CDR3 spells CASSSLPGELFF. The CDR3 DNA reads as TGTGCCAGCAGCTCCCTTCCCGGGGAGCTGTTTTTT.

This clonotype was seen many times. V usage is TRBV5-1 and J usage is TRBJ1-4; D unclear. Germline V lookup: CDR1 SGHRS, CDR2 YFSETQ. Trimming pared 0 bases from V and 0 bases from J, leaving 9 bases between. This CDR3 comprises 16 residues. The CDR3 DNA follows: TGCGCCAGCAGCTTGGGACACCATGCAACTAATGAAAAACTGTTTTTT. As protein: CASSLGHHATNEKLFF.